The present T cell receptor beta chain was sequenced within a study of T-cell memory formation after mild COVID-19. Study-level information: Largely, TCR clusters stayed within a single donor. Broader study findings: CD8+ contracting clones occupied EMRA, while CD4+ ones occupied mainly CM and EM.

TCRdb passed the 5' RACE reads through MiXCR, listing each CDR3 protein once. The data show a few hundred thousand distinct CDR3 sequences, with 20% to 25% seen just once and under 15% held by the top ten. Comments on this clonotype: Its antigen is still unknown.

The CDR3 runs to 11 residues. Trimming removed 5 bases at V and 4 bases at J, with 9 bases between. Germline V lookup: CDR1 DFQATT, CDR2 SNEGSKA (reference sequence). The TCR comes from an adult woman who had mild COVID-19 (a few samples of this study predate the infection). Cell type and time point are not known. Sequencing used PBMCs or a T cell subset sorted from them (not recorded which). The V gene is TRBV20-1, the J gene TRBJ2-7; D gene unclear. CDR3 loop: CSAPEGYEQYF. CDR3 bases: TGCAGTGCTCCTGAAGGGTACGAGCAGTACTTC.